One sample yielded the 19 T cell receptor beta chains listed below, sequenced in a study of cytomegalovirus exposure and HLA in healthy donors. 60 Vbeta and 13 Jbeta primers were used in PCR. Assay: immunoSEQ multiplex PCR; the TCRdb copy retains only in-frame clones and omits some. The sample contains about 100,000 clones, around three quarters of which appear only once. The sample was PBMCs. These receptors came from a female donor in good health and CMV-seropositive.

The J gene is TRBJ2-1, the V gene TRBV7-8, with D possibly TRBD2 on 6 matching bases. V was clipped by 2 bases and J by 0 bases, with 8 bases between them. The germline CDR1 and CDR2 sequences are SGHVS and FQNEAQ. This CDR3 comprises 15 residues. CDR3: CASSLLASSYNEQFF. Here the CDR3 DNA reads TGTGCCAGCAGCTTACTAGCGAGCTCCTACAATGAGCAGTTCTTC.

The chain combines TRBV6-6 with TRBJ2-3; 7 bases line up with TRBD2. In germline, CDR1 is MNHNY, CDR2 SVGAGI (reference sequence). V lost 6 bases and J lost 0; bases outside the gene matches: 9. CDR3 length: 16 residues. The CDR3 is CASRPLASASTDTQYF. For the CDR3, the DNA is TGTGCCAGCAGACCACTAGCGAGTGCTAGCACAGATACGCAGTATTTT.

J is TRBJ2-2 and V is TRBV7-2; 11 bases map to TRBD2. CDR3 length equals 18 residues. CDR1 and CDR2 (germline): SGHTA, FQGNSA. Trimming removed 5 bases from V and 3 bases from J; junction bases left unmatched: 11. CDR3 coding DNA: TGTGCCAGCAGCCCTGGGCTAGCGGGGGGCTCCTACACCGGGGAGCTGTTTTTT. Its protein product is CASSPGLAGGSYTGELFF.

This clone has a handful of counts. The gene calls are TRBV7-2 and TRBJ2-2; 7 bases align to TRBD2. The CDR3 spans 16 residues. Unmatched junction bases numbered 10, after V lost 8 bases and J lost 1 base. Germline loops: CDR1 SGHTA, CDR2 FQGNSA. Here the CDR3 reads CASSHTGGGNTGELFF. CDR3 bases: TGTGCCAGCTCCCATACGGGCGGGGGGAACACCGGGGAGCTGTTTTTT.

The chain is built from TRBV5-1 and TRBJ2-1; 9 nucleotides align to TRBD2. The junction had 9 bases not matched to a gene; V was cut back by 5 bases and J by 9 bases. The CDR3 contains 14 residues. Germline CDR1 SGHRS, CDR2 YFSETQ. This CDR3 is CASRPGLAVGEQFF. The CDR3 DNA follows: TGCGCCAGCAGACCGGGACTAGCTGTCGGTGAGCAGTTCTTC.

This clone was counted between two and nine times. The chain is built from TRBV18 and TRBJ2-3, with D possibly matching TRBD2 (5 bases). Trimming cost V 8 bases and J 0 bases, with 15 bases left between them. In germline, CDR1 is KGHSH, CDR2 LQKENI. The CDR3 has 15 residues. CDR3 amino acids: CASAFVGASTDTQYF. CDR3 in DNA: TGTGCCAGCGCCTTCGTGGGAGCGAGCACAGATACGCAGTATTTT.

This clone was counted only a few times. V gene TRBV10-1 combines with J gene TRBJ1-2; D is perhaps TRBD1 (6 bases). The CDR3 spans 13 residues. CDR1 is WNHNN, CDR2 SYGVQD, per germline (reference sequence). V was shortened by 2 bases and J by 7 bases, with 11 bases between the two germline ends. CDR3 residues: CASSETGPLGYTF. CDR3 DNA: TGCGCCAGCAGTGAGACAGGGCCCCTTGGCTACACCTTC.

This sequence joins TRBV9 and TRBJ2-7, with D perhaps TRBD1 (6 bases). The germline CDR1 and CDR2 sequences are SGDLS and YYNGEE. The CDR3 length is 14 residues. V was cut by 5 bases and J by 0 bases, with 12 bases left in between. The CDR3 loop reads CASRPGHSSYEQYF. CDR3 bases: TGTGCCAGCAGGCCGGGACATAGCTCCTACGAGCAGTACTTC.

A few counts support this clone. The chain couples TRBV25-1 to TRBJ1-1, with D possibly matching TRBD1 (5 bases). V lost 6 bases and J lost 6, with 11 bases in between. The CDR3 spans 12 residues. In germline, CDR1 is MGHDK, CDR2 SYGVNS. CDR3 DNA: TGTGCCAGCAGACGGGGGATCGCTGAAGCTTTCTTT. This sequence encodes CASRRGIAEAFF.

This clone came up once. V usage is TRBV5-1 and J usage is TRBJ1-2, with D unclear. Germline V gives CDR1 SGHRS, CDR2 YFSETQ. The V end lost 3 bases, the J end lost 3 bases, and 3 bases lay between the germline ends. CDR3 length: 11 amino acids. The CDR3 loop is CASSSDYGYTF. The CDR3 bases are TGCGCCAGCAGCTCGGACTATGGCTACACCTTC.

This clone was counted between two and nine times. The V gene is TRBV19, the J gene TRBJ2-1, with 9 bases aligning to TRBD2. This CDR3 is 15 amino acids long. Germline trimming cut 10 bases from V and 2 bases from J; bases unmatched to any gene: 9. CDR1 is LNHDA, CDR2 SQIVND, per germline (reference sequence). CDR3 nucleotide sequence: TGTGCCACCACCTCGGGACTAGCCCCCTACAATGAGCAGTTCTTC. This codes for CATTSGLAPYNEQFF.

The genes are TRBV2 and TRBJ2-3, with TRBD1 identical over 7 bases. The CDR3 runs 14 residues. Trimming cost V 4 bases and J 5 bases; bases outside gene matches: 6. Germline V gene lookup returns CDR1 SNHLY and CDR2 FYNNEI. The CDR3 spells CASSATGLQDTQYF. The CDR3 nucleotides are TGTGCCAGCAGTGCGACAGGGCTTCAAGATACGCAGTATTTT.

This clone showed up just once. The chain links TRBV19 to TRBJ2-7; 8 positions match TRBD2. Germline CDR1 LNHDA, CDR2 SQIVND (reference sequence). The CDR3 spans 14 residues. Trimming at V came to 7 bases and at J to 2 bases, leaving 7 bases not matched to a gene. The CDR3 DNA sequence: TGTGCCAGTAAACCGGGAGGGCCCCCCTACGAGCAGTACTTC. This sequence encodes CASKPGGPPYEQYF.

The chain couples TRBV11-2 to TRBJ1-2; 8 nucleotides match TRBD1. The CDR3 runs 13 residues. V shed 7 bases, J shed 4 bases, and the junction held 5 bases outside the gene matches. CDR1 SGHAT and CDR2 FQNNGV come from the germline V gene. CDR3 residues: CASTQGARYGYTF. The CDR3, as DNA: TGTGCCAGCACCCAGGGGGCTCGCTATGGCTACACCTTC. Full variable domain (outside the CDR3, taken from reference TRBV11-2 and TRBJ1-2): EAGVAQSPRYKIIEKRQSVAFWCNPISGHATLYWYQQILGQGPKLLIQFQNNGVVDDSQLPKDRFSAERLKGVDSTLKIQPAKLEDSAVYLCASTQGARYGYTFGSGTRLTVV.

This clone was counted only a few times. In the same sample, other DNA sequences code for this CDR3. The genes are TRBV5-1 and TRBJ2-2; D possibly corresponds to TRBD2 (6 bases). The V and J ends lost 4 bases and 0 bases respectively, with 7 bases between them. This CDR3 is 14 amino acids long. Germline V gene lookup returns CDR1 SGHRS and CDR2 YFSETQ. The CDR3 sequence: CASSRDSNTGELFF. CDR3 bases: TGCGCCAGCAGCAGGGACTCGAACACCGGGGAGCTGTTTTTT. Complete variable domain (other parts from reference TRBV5-1 and TRBJ2-2): KAGVTQTPRYLIKTRGQQVTLSCSPISGHRSVSWYQQTPGQGLQFLFEYFSETQRNKGNFPGRFSGRQFSNSRSEMNVSTLELGDSALYLCASSRDSNTGELFFGEGSRLTVL.

This chain links TRBV18 with TRBJ2-3, with a weak D call TRBD2 (6 bases). Germline V gives CDR1 KGHSH, CDR2 LQKENI. V was shortened by 0 bases and J by 3 bases, with 13 bases between the two germline ends. The CDR3 is made up of 16 amino acids. In nucleotides, the CDR3 is TGTGCCAGCTCACCACCGGGGTGGAGGGAGACAGATACGCAGTATTTT. This encodes CASSPPGWRETDTQYF.

This clone was seen only once. The V call is TRBV7-2, the J call TRBJ2-7; 9 nucleotides line up with TRBD2. The CDR3 length is 17 residues. The V gene end was trimmed by 1 base and the J gene end by 0 bases; junction bases not matched to a gene: 7. Germline values: CDR1 SGHTA, CDR2 FQGNSA. The DNA of the CDR3 is TGTGCCAGCAGCTTAGGACTAGCGGAGAAGAGCTCCTACGAGCAGTACTTC. The encoded protein is CASSLGLAEKSSYEQYF.

V usage is TRBV6-4 and J usage is TRBJ2-1, with TRBD2 as a possible D gene (7 bases). The CDR3 totals 14 residues. V was trimmed by 5 bases and J by 8 bases, leaving 16 bases between them. Germline V CDR1 and CDR2: MRHNA, SNTAGT. The CDR3 is CASSRSGAGDEQFF. Here the CDR3 DNA reads TGTGCCAGCAGTCGAAGCGGGGCAGGGGATGAGCAGTTCTTC.

The rearrangement links TRBV11-2 to TRBJ2-2, with 9 bases that match TRBD1. The CDR3 runs 16 residues. With 1 base clipped from V and 0 bases from J, the junction kept 0 bases outside the gene matches. CDR1 and CDR2 from the germline V gene are SGHAT and FQNNGV. The CDR3 loop is CASSLGQGANTGELFF. In DNA, the CDR3 is TGTGCCAGCAGCTTAGGACAGGGGGCGAACACCGGGGAGCTGTTTTTT.